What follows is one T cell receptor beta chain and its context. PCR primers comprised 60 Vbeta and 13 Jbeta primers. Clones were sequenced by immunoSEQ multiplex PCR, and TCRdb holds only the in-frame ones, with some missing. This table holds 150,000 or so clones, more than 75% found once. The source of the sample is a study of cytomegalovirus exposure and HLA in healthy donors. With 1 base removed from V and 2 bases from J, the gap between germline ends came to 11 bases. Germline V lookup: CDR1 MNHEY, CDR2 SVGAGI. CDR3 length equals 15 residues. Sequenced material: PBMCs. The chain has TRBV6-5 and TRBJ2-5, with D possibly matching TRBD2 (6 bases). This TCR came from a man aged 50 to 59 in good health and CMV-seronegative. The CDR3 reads CASSYWKTSQETQYF. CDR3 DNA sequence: TGTGCCAGCAGTTACTGGAAGACTAGTCAAGAGACCCAGTACTTC.